This T cell receptor beta chain was found in a study of T-cell memory formation after mild COVID-19. Overall study findings and caveats: The main location of contracting CD4+ clones was CM and EM, and that of contracting CD8+ clones was EMRA.

TCRdb recomputed calls from the 5' RACE reads with MiXCR, one row per CDR3 protein. This sample has about 540,000 distinct CDR3 sequences, with roughly 20% found just once. The germline CDR1 and CDR2 sequences are MNHNS and SASEGT. With 7 bases removed from V and 5 bases from J, the gap between germline ends came to 14 bases. The CDR3 has 13 residues. In this sample, this clonotype turned up a few times. No antigen is known for it. This TCR was sampled from an adult woman who had mild COVID-19 (a few samples of this study predate the infection). Cell type and time point are not known. The material sequenced was PBMCs or a T cell subset sorted from them (not recorded which). The chain joins TRBV6-1 to TRBJ1-1, with D unclear. CDR3: CASIWKKGTEAFF. In DNA form, the CDR3 reads TGTGCCAGCATCTGGAAGAAAGGGACTGAAGCTTTCTTT.